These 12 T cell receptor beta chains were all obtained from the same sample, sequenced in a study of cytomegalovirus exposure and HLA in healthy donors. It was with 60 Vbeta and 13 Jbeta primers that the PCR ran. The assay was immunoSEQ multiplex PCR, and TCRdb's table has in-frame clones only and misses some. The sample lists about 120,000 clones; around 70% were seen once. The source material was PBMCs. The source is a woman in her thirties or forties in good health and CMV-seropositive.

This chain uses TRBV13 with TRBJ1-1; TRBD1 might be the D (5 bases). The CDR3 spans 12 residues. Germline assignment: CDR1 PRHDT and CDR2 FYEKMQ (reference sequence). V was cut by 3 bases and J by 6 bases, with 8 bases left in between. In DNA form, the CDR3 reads TGTGCCAGCAGCTTGGGGGGACCTGAAGCTTTCTTT. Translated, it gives CASSLGGPEAFF.

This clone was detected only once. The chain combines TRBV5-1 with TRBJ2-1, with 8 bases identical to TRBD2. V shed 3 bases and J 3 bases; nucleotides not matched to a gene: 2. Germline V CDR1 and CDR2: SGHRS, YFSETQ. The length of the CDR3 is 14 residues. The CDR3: CASSSTSGYNEQFF. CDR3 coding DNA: TGCGCCAGCAGCTCTACTAGCGGCTACAATGAGCAGTTCTTC.

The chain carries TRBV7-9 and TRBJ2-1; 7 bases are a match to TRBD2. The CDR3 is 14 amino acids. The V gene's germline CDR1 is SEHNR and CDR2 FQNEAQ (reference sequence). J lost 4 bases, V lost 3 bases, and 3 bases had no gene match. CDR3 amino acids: CASSLTGGYNEQFF. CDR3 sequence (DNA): TGTGCCAGCAGCTTGACCGGGGGGTACAATGAGCAGTTCTTC.

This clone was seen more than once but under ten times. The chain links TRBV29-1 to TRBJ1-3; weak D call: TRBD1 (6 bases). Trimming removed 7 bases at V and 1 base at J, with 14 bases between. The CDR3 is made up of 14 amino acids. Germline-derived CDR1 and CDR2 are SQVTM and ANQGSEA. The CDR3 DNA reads TGCAGCGCTAAAACAGGGTTTTCTGGAAACACCATATATTTT. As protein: CSAKTGFSGNTIYF.

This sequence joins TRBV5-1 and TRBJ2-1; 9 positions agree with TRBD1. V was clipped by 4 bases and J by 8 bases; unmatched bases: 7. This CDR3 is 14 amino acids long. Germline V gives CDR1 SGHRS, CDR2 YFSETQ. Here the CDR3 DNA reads TGCGCCAGCAGCCGGACAGGGGATGGTGATGAGCAGTTCTTC. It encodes CASSRTGDGDEQFF.

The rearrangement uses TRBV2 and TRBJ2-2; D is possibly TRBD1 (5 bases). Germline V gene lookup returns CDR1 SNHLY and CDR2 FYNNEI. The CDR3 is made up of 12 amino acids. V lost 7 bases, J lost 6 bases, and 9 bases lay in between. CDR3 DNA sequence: TGTGCCAGCACTTGGGGCCCCGGGGAGCTGTTTTTT. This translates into CASTWGPGELFF.

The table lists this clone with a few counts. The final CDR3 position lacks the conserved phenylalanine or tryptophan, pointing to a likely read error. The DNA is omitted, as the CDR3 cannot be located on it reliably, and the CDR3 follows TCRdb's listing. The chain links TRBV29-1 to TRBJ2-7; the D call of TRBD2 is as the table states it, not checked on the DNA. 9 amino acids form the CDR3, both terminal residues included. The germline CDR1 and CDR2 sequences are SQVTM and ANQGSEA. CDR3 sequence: CSGSGMSNL.

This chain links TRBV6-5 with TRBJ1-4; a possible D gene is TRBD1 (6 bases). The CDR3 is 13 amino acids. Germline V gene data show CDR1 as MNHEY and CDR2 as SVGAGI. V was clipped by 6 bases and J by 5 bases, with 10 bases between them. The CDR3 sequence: CASRRGLNEKLFF. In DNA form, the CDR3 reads TGTGCCAGCAGGAGGGGGTTGAATGAAAAACTGTTTTTT.

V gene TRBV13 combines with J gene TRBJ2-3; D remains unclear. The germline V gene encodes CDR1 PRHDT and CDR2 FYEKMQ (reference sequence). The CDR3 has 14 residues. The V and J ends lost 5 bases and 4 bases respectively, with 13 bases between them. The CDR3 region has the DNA TGTGCCAGCAGCCCCCGTCAGCGCCCAGATACGCAGTATTTT. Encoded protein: CASSPRQRPDTQYF.

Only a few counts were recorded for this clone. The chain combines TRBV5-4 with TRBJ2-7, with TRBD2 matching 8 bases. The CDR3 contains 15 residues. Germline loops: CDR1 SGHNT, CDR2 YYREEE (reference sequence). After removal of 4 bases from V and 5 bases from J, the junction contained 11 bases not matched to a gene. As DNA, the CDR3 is TGTGCCAGCAGCCCGGGGGGGACCCGCGGACACGAGCAGTACTTC. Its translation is CASSPGGTRGHEQYF.

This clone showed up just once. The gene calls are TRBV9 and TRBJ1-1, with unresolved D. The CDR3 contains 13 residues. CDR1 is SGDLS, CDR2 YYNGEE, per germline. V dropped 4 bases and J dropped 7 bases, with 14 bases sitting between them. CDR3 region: CASSPSSGLEAFF. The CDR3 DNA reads TGTGCCAGCAGCCCCTCCAGCGGTCTTGAAGCTTTCTTT. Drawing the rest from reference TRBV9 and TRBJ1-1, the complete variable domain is DSGVTQTPKHLITATGQRVTLRCSPRSGDLSVYWYQQSLDQGLQFLIQYYNGEERAKGNILERFSAQQFPDLHSELNLSSLELGDSALYFCASSPSSGLEAFFGQGTRLTVV.

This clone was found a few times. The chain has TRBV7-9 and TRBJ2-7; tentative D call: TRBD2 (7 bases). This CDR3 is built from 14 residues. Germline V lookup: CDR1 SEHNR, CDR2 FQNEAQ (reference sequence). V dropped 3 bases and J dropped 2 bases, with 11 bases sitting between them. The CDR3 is CASSLTGGTYEQYF. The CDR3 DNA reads TGTGCCAGCAGCTTGACGGGGGGCACCTACGAGCAGTACTTC.